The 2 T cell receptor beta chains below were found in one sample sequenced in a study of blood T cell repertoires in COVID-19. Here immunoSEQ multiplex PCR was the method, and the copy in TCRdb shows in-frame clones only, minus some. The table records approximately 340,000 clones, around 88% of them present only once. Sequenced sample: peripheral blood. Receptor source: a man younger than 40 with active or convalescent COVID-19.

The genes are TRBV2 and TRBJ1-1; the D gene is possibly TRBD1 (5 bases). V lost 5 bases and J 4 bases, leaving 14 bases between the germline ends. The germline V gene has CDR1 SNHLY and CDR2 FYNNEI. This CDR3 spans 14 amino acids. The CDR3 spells CASSRLTGSTEAFF. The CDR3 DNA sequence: TGTGCCAGCAGTCGCTTAACAGGATCCACTGAAGCTTTCTTT.

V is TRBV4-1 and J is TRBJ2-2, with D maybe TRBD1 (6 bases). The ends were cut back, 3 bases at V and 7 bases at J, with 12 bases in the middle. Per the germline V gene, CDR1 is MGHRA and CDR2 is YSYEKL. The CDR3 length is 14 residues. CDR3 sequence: CASSQRGYDGELFF. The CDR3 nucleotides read TGCGCCAGCAGCCAGAGGGGGTACGACGGGGAGCTGTTTTTT.